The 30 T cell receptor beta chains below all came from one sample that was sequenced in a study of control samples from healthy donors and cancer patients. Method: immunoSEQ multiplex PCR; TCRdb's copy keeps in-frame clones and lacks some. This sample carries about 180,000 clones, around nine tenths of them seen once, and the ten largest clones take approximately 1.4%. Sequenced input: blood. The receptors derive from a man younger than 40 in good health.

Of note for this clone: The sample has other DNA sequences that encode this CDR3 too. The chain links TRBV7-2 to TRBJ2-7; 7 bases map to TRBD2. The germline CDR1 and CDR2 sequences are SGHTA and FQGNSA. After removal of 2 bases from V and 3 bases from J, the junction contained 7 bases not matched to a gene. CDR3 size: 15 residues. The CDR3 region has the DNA TGTGCCAGCAGCTTACATGCCGGCGGGGGCTACGAGCAGTACTTC. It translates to CASSLHAGGGYEQYF.

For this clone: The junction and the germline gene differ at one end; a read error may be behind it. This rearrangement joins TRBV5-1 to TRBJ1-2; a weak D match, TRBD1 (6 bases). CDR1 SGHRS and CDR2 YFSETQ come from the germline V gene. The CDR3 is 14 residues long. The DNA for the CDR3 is TGCGCCAGCAGCTCCGGGACACAAAACTATGGCCACACCTTC. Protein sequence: CASSSGTQNYGHTF. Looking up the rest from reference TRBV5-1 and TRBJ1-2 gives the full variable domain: KAGVTQTPRYLIKTRGQQVTLSCSPISGHRSVSWYQQTPGQGLQFLFEYFSETQRNKGNFPGRFSGRQFSNSRSEMNVSTLELGDSALYLCASSSGTQNYGHTFGSGTRLTVV.

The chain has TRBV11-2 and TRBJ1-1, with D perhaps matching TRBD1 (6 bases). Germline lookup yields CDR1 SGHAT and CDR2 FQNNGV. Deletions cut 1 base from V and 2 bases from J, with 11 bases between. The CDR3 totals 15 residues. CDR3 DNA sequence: TGTGCCAGCAGCTTAGTTGGGGGCCCAAACACTGAAGCTTTCTTT. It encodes CASSLVGGPNTEAFF.

The CDR3 protein is CASSTQGAYEQYF. The DNA of the CDR3 is TGTGCCAGCAGTACACAGGGGGCCTACGAGCAGTACTTC. V is TRBV12-3 or TRBV12-4 and J is TRBJ2-7, with 8 bases aligning to TRBD1. The CDR3 sequence is 13 residues long. V trimming: 5 bases; J trimming: 2 bases; junction bases outside the gene matches: 2.

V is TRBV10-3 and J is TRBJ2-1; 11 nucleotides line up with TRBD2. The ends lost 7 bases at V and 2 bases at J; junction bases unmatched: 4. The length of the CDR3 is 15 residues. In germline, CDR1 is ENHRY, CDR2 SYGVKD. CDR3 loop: CAIKLAGGPYNEQFF. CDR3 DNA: TGTGCCATCAAGCTAGCGGGGGGCCCCTACAATGAGCAGTTCTTC.

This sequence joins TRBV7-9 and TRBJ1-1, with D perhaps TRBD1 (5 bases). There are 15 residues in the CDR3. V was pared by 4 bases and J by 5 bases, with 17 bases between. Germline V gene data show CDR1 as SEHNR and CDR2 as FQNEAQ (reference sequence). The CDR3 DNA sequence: TGTGCCAGCAGCTCCCCAGGGAGCCGCGGGACTGAAGCTTTCTTT. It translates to CASSSPGSRGTEAFF.

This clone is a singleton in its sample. Here the CDR3 reads CASSLGRDTQYF. CDR3 nucleotides: TGTGCCAGCTCACTAGGAAGAGATACGCAGTATTTT. The V call is TRBV18, the J call TRBJ2-3; D gene ambiguous. This CDR3 spans 12 amino acids. Germline V lookup: CDR1 KGHSH, CDR2 LQKENI. V gave up 4 bases and J gave up 5 bases, with 7 bases separating them.

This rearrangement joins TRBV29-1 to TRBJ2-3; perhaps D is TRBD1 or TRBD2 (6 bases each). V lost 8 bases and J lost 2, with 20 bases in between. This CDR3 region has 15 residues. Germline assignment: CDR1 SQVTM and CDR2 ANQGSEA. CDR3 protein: CSTRGGSYYTDTQYF. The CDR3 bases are TGCAGCACCAGGGGAGGCTCCTACTACACAGATACGCAGTATTTT.

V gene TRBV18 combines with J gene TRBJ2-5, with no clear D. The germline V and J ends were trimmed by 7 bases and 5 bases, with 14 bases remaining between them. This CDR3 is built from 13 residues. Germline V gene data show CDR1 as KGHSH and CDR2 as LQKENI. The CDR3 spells CASYASRGETQYF. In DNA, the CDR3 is TGTGCCAGCTATGCAAGCCGTGGGGAGACCCAGTACTTC.

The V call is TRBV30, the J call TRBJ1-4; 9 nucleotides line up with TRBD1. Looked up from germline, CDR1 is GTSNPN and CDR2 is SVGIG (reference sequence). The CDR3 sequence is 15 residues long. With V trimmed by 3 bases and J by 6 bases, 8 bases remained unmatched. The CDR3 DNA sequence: TGTGCCTGGAGCCGTAGGGGACAGGGATATGAAAAACTGTTTTTT. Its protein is CAWSRRGQGYEKLFF. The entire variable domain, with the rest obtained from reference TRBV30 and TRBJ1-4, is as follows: SQTIHQWPATLVQPVGSPLSLECTVEGTSNPNLYWYRQAAGRGLQLLFYSVGIGQISSEVPQNLSASRPQDRQFILSSKKLLLSDSGFYLCAWSRRGQGYEKLFFGSGTQLSVL.

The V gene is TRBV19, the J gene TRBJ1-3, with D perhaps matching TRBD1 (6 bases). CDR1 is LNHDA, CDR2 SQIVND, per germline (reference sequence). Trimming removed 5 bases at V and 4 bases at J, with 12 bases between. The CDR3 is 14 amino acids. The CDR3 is CASSPGTLGNTIYF. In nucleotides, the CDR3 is TGTGCCAGTAGTCCCGGGACACTGGGAAACACCATATATTTT.

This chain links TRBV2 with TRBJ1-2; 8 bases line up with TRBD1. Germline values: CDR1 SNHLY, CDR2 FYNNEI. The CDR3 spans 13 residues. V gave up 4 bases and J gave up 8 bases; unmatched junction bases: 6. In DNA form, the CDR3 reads TGTGCCAGCAGTGTGGGGCAGGGGGCGGGCTACACCTTC. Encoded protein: CASSVGQGAGYTF.

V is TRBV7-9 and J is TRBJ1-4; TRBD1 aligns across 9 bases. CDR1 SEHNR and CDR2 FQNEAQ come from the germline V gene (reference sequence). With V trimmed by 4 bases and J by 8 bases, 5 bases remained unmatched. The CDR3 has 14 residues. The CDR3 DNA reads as TGTGCCAGCAGCTCCGGGACAGGGCCCGAAAAACTGTTTTTT. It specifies CASSSGTGPEKLFF.

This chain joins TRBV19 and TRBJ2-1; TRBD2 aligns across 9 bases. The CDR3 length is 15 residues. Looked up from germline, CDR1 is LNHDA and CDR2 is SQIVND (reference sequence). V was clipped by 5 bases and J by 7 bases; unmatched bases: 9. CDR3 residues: CASSLTGLAWNEQFF. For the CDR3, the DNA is TGTGCCAGTAGTCTGACGGGACTAGCTTGGAATGAGCAGTTCTTC.

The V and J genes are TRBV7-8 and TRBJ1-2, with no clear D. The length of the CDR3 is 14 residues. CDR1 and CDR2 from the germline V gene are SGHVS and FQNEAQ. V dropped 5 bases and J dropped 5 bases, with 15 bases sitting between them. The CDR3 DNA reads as TGTGCCAGCAGCCCCAGCGGGGTCGGGTATGGCTACACCTTC. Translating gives CASSPSGVGYGYTF.

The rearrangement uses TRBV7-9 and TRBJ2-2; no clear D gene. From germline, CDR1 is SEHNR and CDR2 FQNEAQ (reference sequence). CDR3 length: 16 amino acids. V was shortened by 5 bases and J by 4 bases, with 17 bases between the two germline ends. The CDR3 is CASSERTLSSTGELFF. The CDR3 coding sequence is TGTGCCAGCAGCGAAAGGACGCTTTCGAGCACCGGGGAGCTGTTTTTT.

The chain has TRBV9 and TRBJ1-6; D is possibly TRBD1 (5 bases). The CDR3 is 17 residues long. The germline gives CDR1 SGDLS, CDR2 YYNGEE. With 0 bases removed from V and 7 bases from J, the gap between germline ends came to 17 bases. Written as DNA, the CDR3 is TGTGCCAGCAGCGTAGGAGGGCAGGGACCTTCAAATTCACCCCTCCACTTT. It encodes CASSVGGQGPSNSPLHF.

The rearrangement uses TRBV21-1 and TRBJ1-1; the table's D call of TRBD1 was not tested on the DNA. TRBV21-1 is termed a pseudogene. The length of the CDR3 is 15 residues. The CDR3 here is CASVQRQGANTEAFF. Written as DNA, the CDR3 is TGTGCCAGCGTCCAAAGACAGGGGGCGAACACTGAAGCTTTCTTT.

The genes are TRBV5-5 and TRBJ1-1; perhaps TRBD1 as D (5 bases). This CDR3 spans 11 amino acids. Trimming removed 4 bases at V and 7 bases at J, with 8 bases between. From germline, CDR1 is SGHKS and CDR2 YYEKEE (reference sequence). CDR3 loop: CASSQTVEAFF. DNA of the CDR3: TGTGCCAGCAGCCAGACAGTTGAAGCTTTCTTT.

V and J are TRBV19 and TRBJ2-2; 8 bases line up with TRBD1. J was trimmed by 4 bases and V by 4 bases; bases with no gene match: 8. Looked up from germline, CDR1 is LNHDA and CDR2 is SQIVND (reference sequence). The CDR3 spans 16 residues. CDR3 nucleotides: TGTGCCAGTAGTACCACCCCGGGACAGGCCACCGGGGAGCTGTTTTTT. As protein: CASSTTPGQATGELFF.

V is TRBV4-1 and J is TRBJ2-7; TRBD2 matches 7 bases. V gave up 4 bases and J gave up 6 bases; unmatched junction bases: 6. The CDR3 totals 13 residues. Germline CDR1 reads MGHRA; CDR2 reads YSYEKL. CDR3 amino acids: CASSLTSSGEQYF. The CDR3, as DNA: TGCGCCAGCAGCCTGACTAGCTCCGGCGAGCAGTACTTC.

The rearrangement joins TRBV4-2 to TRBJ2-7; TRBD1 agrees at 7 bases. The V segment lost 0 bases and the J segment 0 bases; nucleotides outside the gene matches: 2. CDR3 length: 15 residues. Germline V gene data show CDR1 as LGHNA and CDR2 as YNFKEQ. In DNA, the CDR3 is TGTGCCAGCAGCCAAGAACAGGGGAGCTCCTACGAGCAGTACTTC. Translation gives CASSQEQGSSYEQYF.

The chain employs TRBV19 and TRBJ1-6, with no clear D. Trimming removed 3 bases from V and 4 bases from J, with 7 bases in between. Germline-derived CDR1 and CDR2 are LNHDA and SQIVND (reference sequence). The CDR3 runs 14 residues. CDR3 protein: CASSIDGYNSPLHF. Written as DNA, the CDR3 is TGTGCCAGTAGTATTGACGGATATAATTCACCCCTCCACTTT.

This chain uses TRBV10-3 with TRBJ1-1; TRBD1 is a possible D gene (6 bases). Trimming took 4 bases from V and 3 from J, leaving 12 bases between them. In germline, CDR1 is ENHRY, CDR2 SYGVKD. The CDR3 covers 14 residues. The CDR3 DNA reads TGTGCCATCAGTGCGACAGGACGGGACACTGAAGCTTTCTTT. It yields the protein CAISATGRDTEAFF.

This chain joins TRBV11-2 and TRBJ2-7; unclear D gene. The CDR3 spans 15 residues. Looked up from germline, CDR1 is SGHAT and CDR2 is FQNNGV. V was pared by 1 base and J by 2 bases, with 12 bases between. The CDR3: CASSLVSRPTYEQYF. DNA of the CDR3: TGTGCCAGCAGCTTAGTGTCCAGGCCGACCTACGAGCAGTACTTC.

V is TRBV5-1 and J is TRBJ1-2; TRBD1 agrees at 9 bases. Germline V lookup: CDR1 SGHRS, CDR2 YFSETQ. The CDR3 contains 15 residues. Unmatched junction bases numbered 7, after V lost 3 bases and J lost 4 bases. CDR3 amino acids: CASSSGQGRAYGYTF. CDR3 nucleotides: TGCGCCAGCAGCTCAGGACAGGGGCGCGCCTATGGCTACACCTTC.

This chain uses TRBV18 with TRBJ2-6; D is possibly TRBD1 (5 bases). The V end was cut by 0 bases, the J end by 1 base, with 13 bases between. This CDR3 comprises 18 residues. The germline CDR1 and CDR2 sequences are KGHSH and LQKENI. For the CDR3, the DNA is TGTGCCAGCTCACCACCGCAGGTTCCAGGGTCTGGGGCCAACGTCCTGACTTTC. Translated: CASSPPQVPGSGANVLTF.

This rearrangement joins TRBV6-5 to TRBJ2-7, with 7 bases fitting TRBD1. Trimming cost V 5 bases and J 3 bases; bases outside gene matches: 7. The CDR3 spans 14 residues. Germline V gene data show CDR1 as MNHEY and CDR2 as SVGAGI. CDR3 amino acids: CASSPRTGDYEQYF. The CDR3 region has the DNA TGTGCCAGCAGTCCTAGGACAGGAGACTACGAGCAGTACTTC.

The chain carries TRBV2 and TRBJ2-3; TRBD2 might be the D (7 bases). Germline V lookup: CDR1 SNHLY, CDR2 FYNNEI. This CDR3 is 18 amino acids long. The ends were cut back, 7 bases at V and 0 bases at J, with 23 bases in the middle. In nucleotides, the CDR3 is TGTGCCAGCAACCCCTCCGGGACACTAGCGATAAGCACAGATACGCAGTATTTT. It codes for CASNPSGTLAISTDTQYF.

CDR3 sequence reads: CATSLAGGPGEQFF. CDR3 DNA: TGTGCCACCTCCCTTGCGGGGGGGCCGGGTGAGCAGTTCTTC. J is TRBJ2-1 and V is TRBV7-2; TRBD2 matches at 9 bases. V trimming: 10 bases; J trimming: 9 bases; junction bases outside the gene matches: 13. Germline V gives CDR1 SGHTA, CDR2 FQGNSA. The CDR3 has 14 residues.